This TCR beta chain was sequenced for a study of blood T cell repertoires in COVID-19. Turning to the study itself: Samples of COVID-19 (acute and convalescent) were obtained from the United States, Italy and Spain. PBMCs, B-cell-depleted T cells, or T cells were the source of the cDNA or gDNA that made up the material.

Authors' data handling: For nucleated cells, counts were estimated from reference gene primer amplification. Sequencing used immunoSEQ multiplex PCR; TCRdb keeps in-frame clones, though not all of them. V and J calls and clone size come straight from that table; D and trimming were deduced from the DNA. The sample lists 300,000 to 400,000 clones, around 88% occurring once. The CDR3 contains 16 residues. V was pared by 2 bases and J by 7 bases, with 9 bases of the junction left unmatched. In germline, CDR1 is MNHEY, CDR2 SVGEGT. V and J are TRBV6-2 or TRBV6-3 and TRBJ2-3; the match to TRBD2 covers 10 bases. The sequencing sample was made of peripheral blood. The TCR originated in a young man with active or convalescent COVID-19. CDR3 amino acids: CASSYAASGSVNTQYF. CDR3 nucleotide sequence: TGTGCCAGCAGTTACGCGGCTAGCGGGAGTGTAAATACGCAGTATTTT.